This T cell receptor (beta chain) was documented in a study of cytotoxic CD8 clonotypes in ibrutinib-treated CLL. Across the study: Each sample contained, on average, about 250,000 productive templates and about 88,000 productive rearrangements.

Repertoires were generated with immunoSEQ multiplex PCR, while TCRdb's copy carries only in-frame clones and drops some. Among about 85,000 clones, 75% to 85% were seen once, and the ten largest hold around 4.8%. V lost 5 bases to trimming and J lost 3 bases; unmatched junction nucleotides: 10. The length of the CDR3 is 16 residues. Germline CDR1 SGHTA, CDR2 FQGNSA. The TCR was taken from a human donor with chronic lymphocytic leukemia. This chain joins TRBV7-2 and TRBJ2-7; TRBD2 agrees at 10 bases. Material: PBMCs, obtained after 12 months of ibrutinib treatment. As DNA, the CDR3 is TGTGCCAGCAGCGCCATCCTACTAGCGGGAAACTACGAGCAGTACTTC. Amino acid sequence: CASSAILLAGNYEQYF.